This is a list of T cell receptor beta chains from one sample in a study of cytomegalovirus exposure and HLA in healthy donors. Repertoires were generated with immunoSEQ multiplex PCR, while TCRdb's copy carries only in-frame clones and drops some. The profile shows some 150,000 clones, about 80% of them singletons. The sequencing sample was made of PBMCs. Every receptor here comes from a young man in good health and CMV-seropositive. Each CDR3 is given with its conserved first and last residue. Fields, in order: V gene, clone size, D gene, J gene, CDR3 length, CDR3 DNA, CDR3 protein. A D gene is named only where the DNA matches it firmly. Clone size is stated in some rows and not others, as once, few, many or a class when expanded.

v_call: TRBV7-2; clone_size: few; d_call: TRBD2; j_call: TRBJ2-7; cdr3_length: 14; cdr3_nt: TGTGCCAGCAGGGGCGGGAGGAACTCCTACGAGCAGTACTTC; cdr3_aa: CASRGGRNSYEQYF
v_call: TRBV18; clone_size: .; d_call: .; j_call: TRBJ2-7; cdr3_length: 12; cdr3_nt: TGTGCCAGCTCACTCCCTAGCTACGAGCAGTACTTC; cdr3_aa: CASSLPSYEQYF
v_call: TRBV18; clone_size: .; d_call: .; j_call: TRBJ2-2; cdr3_length: 15; cdr3_nt: TGTGCCAGCTCACCAGAGAGACAGGTCACCGGGGAGCTGTTTTTT; cdr3_aa: CASSPERQVTGELFF
v_call: TRBV30; clone_size: .; d_call: .; j_call: TRBJ1-5; cdr3_length: 12; cdr3_nt: TGTGCCTGGGCGAACCCGGGGGGAGCCCAGCATTTT; cdr3_aa: CAWANPGGAQHF
v_call: TRBV5-1; clone_size: .; d_call: TRBD1; j_call: TRBJ2-6; cdr3_length: 17; cdr3_nt: TGCGCCAGCAGCCCTATGACAGGGGGCACTGGGGCCAACGTCCTGACTTTC; cdr3_aa: CASSPMTGGTGANVLTF
v_call: TRBV5-1; clone_size: .; d_call: .; j_call: TRBJ1-4; cdr3_length: 13; cdr3_nt: TGCGCCAGCAGCTTGGAAGGACAGTTAAAACTGTTTTTT; cdr3_aa: CASSLEGQLKLFF
v_call: TRBV25-1; clone_size: .; d_call: .; j_call: TRBJ1-3; cdr3_length: 14; cdr3_nt: TGTGCCAGCAGTGCGTCGTACTCTGGAAACACCATATATTTT; cdr3_aa: CASSASYSGNTIYF
v_call: TRBV6-5; clone_size: few; d_call: .; j_call: TRBJ2-7; cdr3_length: 15; cdr3_nt: TGTGCCAGCAGTAGAGGGGAGGACAAACCCTACGAGCAGTACTTC; cdr3_aa: CASSRGEDKPYEQYF
v_call: TRBV12-5; clone_size: .; d_call: .; j_call: TRBJ2-5; cdr3_length: 14; cdr3_nt: TGTGCTAGTGGTTTGCCCCCTAGCGACGAGACCCAGTACTTC; cdr3_aa: CASGLPPSDETQYF
v_call: TRBV28; clone_size: .; d_call: .; j_call: TRBJ1-2; cdr3_length: 15; cdr3_nt: TGTGCCAGCAGTTCCCCCGCGCGGAATAACTATGGCTACACCTTC; cdr3_aa: CASSSPARNNYGYTF
v_call: TRBV2; clone_size: .; d_call: .; j_call: TRBJ2-7; cdr3_length: 15; cdr3_nt: TGTGCCAGCAGTGATAACGGGGAAAGCTCCTACGAGCAGTACTTC; cdr3_aa: CASSDNGESSYEQYF
v_call: TRBV25-1; clone_size: .; d_call: TRBD2; j_call: TRBJ2-2; cdr3_length: 17; cdr3_nt: TGTGCCAGCAGTGAACTCGTGGCGGGGGGATCCACCGGGGAGCTGTTTTTT; cdr3_aa: CASSELVAGGSTGELFF
v_call: TRBV5-1; clone_size: .; d_call: .; j_call: TRBJ2-4; cdr3_length: 15; cdr3_nt: TGCGCCAGCAGCCAAGGGACTGGGTTCAAAAACATTCAGTACTTC; cdr3_aa: CASSQGTGFKNIQYF
v_call: TRBV5-4; clone_size: .; d_call: .; j_call: TRBJ1-2; cdr3_length: 15; cdr3_nt: TGTGCCAGCAGCTTGATGGGAGGGGCTGCCTATGGCTACACCTTC; cdr3_aa: CASSLMGGAAYGYTF
v_call: TRBV7-6; clone_size: .; d_call: TRBD1; j_call: TRBJ2-1; cdr3_length: 15; cdr3_nt: TGTGCCAGCAGCTCCGCGGGACAGGGGGCTTATGAGCAGTTCTTC; cdr3_aa: CASSSAGQGAYEQFF
v_call: TRBV28; clone_size: .; d_call: TRBD1; j_call: TRBJ1-2; cdr3_length: 15; cdr3_nt: TGTGCCAGCAGTACCGAGACAGGGGTTAACTATGGCTACACCTTC; cdr3_aa: CASSTETGVNYGYTF
v_call: TRBV28; clone_size: .; d_call: TRBD2; j_call: TRBJ2-7; cdr3_length: 17; cdr3_nt: TGTGCCAGCAGTCTTAAAATAGCGGGTCAGAGCTCCTACGAGCAGTACTTC; cdr3_aa: CASSLKIAGQSSYEQYF
v_call: TRBV10-3; clone_size: once; d_call: .; j_call: TRBJ1-6; cdr3_length: 12; cdr3_nt: TGTGCCATCAGTGATAACCAGACACCCCCCCACTTT; cdr3_aa: CAISDNQTPPHF
v_call: TRBV5-1; clone_size: .; d_call: TRBD1; j_call: TRBJ1-5; cdr3_length: 14; cdr3_nt: TGCGCCAGCAGCACCGGGACAGCGAATCAGCCCCAGCATTTT; cdr3_aa: CASSTGTANQPQHF
v_call: TRBV18; clone_size: .; d_call: TRBD1; j_call: TRBJ2-2; cdr3_length: 15; cdr3_nt: TGTGCCAGCTCACCACGAACAGGGGAAACCGGGGAGCTGTTTTTT; cdr3_aa: CASSPRTGETGELFF
v_call: TRBV2; clone_size: once; d_call: .; j_call: TRBJ2-7; cdr3_length: 14; cdr3_nt: TGTGCCAGCAGTGAACGGCAGGTTTACTACGAGCAGTACTTC; cdr3_aa: CASSERQVYYEQYF
v_call: TRBV7-8; clone_size: .; d_call: .; j_call: TRBJ1-1; cdr3_length: 16; cdr3_nt: TGTGCCAGCAGCTTAGGGAACAGGGCGGCGAACACTGAAGCTTTCTTT; cdr3_aa: CASSLGNRAANTEAFF
v_call: TRBV5-1; clone_size: few; d_call: TRBD2; j_call: TRBJ2-3; cdr3_length: 16; cdr3_nt: TGCGCCAGCAGCTTGGCGAGGCGGGAGTTGTCAGATACGCAGTATTTT; cdr3_aa: CASSLARRELSDTQYF
v_call: TRBV28; clone_size: .; d_call: .; j_call: TRBJ2-3; cdr3_length: 16; cdr3_nt: TGTGCCAGCAGCAGAGGGGGGGGGACTAACACAGATACGCAGTATTTT; cdr3_aa: CASSRGGGTNTDTQYF
v_call: TRBV7-9; clone_size: .; d_call: TRBD2; j_call: TRBJ2-3; cdr3_length: 16; cdr3_nt: TGTGCCAGCAGCTCGTACGAGCGGGAGAAGACAGATACGCAGTATTTT; cdr3_aa: CASSSYEREKTDTQYF
v_call: TRBV10-1; clone_size: .; d_call: .; j_call: TRBJ1-5; cdr3_length: 14; cdr3_nt: TGCGCCAGCAGTGCGGGAGACGGGGATCAGCCCCAGCATTTT; cdr3_aa: CASSAGDGDQPQHF
v_call: TRBV6-6; clone_size: .; d_call: .; j_call: TRBJ1-2; cdr3_length: 12; cdr3_nt: TGTGCCAGCAGTTACGAGGGAGGTGGCTACACCTTC; cdr3_aa: CASSYEGGGYTF
v_call: TRBV28; clone_size: .; d_call: TRBD2; j_call: TRBJ2-7; cdr3_length: 15; cdr3_nt: TGTGCCAGCAGCTACGCCGGGGGGGGAACCTACGAGCAGTACTTC; cdr3_aa: CASSYAGGGTYEQYF
v_call: TRBV7-9; clone_size: .; d_call: .; j_call: TRBJ2-1; cdr3_length: 15; cdr3_nt: TGTGCCAGCAGCTTATTCCCCGAGCGGTTTAATGAGCAGTTCTTC; cdr3_aa: CASSLFPERFNEQFF
v_call: TRBV10-1; clone_size: once; d_call: .; j_call: TRBJ1-1; cdr3_length: 13; cdr3_nt: TGCGCCAGCAGGAACCCAGGGGACACTGAAGCTTTCTTT; cdr3_aa: CASRNPGDTEAFF
v_call: TRBV6-1; clone_size: .; d_call: TRBD2; j_call: TRBJ2-1; cdr3_length: 16; cdr3_nt: TGTGCCAGCAGTGCCACCGGGACTAAGTCCTACAATGAGCAGTTCTTC; cdr3_aa: CASSATGTKSYNEQFF
v_call: TRBV5-4; clone_size: .; d_call: TRBD1; j_call: TRBJ2-7; cdr3_length: 14; cdr3_nt: TGTGCCAGCAGCCCCCAGGGGGCCATCTACGAGCAGTACTTC; cdr3_aa: CASSPQGAIYEQYF
v_call: TRBV28; clone_size: .; d_call: TRBD2; j_call: TRBJ2-3; cdr3_length: 15; cdr3_nt: TGTGCCAGCAGAGGACCCGGGACTAGCGGGACTACGCAGTATTTT; cdr3_aa: CASRGPGTSGTTQYF
v_call: TRBV7-2; clone_size: .; d_call: TRBD1; j_call: TRBJ2-3; cdr3_length: 16; cdr3_nt: TGTGCCAGCAGCTTAGTAGGACAGGCGGGCACAGATACGCAGTATTTT; cdr3_aa: CASSLVGQAGTDTQYF
v_call: TRBV18; clone_size: once; d_call: TRBD1; j_call: TRBJ2-1; cdr3_length: 16; cdr3_nt: TGTGCCAGCTCACCTCTCGGACAGGGAGCGTACAATGAGCAGTTCTTC; cdr3_aa: CASSPLGQGAYNEQFF
v_call: TRBV9; clone_size: .; d_call: TRBD2; j_call: TRBJ2-1; cdr3_length: 15; cdr3_nt: TGTGCCAGCAGCGTAGTTGGGGGGGTCTACAATGAGCAGTTCTTC; cdr3_aa: CASSVVGGVYNEQFF
v_call: TRBV7-2; clone_size: .; d_call: TRBD1; j_call: TRBJ2-7; cdr3_length: 14; cdr3_nt: TGTGCCAGCAGCTCGGACAGGGCCTCCTACGAGCAGTACTTC; cdr3_aa: CASSSDRASYEQYF
v_call: TRBV30; clone_size: .; d_call: TRBD2; j_call: TRBJ2-3; cdr3_length: 15; cdr3_nt: TGTGCCTGGAGGGGCGGGAGGTCGTTTCGAAATACGCAGTATTTT; cdr3_aa: CAWRGGRSFRNTQYF
v_call: TRBV19; clone_size: .; d_call: .; j_call: TRBJ1-1; cdr3_length: 15; cdr3_nt: TGTGCCAGTAGTATTGACAGGCTCTTGAACACTGAAGCTTTCTTT; cdr3_aa: CASSIDRLLNTEAFF
v_call: TRBV5-5; clone_size: once; d_call: TRBD1; j_call: TRBJ1-1; cdr3_length: 14; cdr3_nt: TGTGCCAGCAGGTGGGACAGGTTGAACACTGAAGCTTTCTTT; cdr3_aa: CASRWDRLNTEAFF
v_call: TRBV4-2; clone_size: .; d_call: TRBD2; j_call: TRBJ2-1; cdr3_length: 13; cdr3_nt: TGTGCCAGCAGCCAGGGAGGGCCAGGAGAGCAGTTCTTC; cdr3_aa: CASSQGGPGEQFF
v_call: TRBV7-9; clone_size: .; d_call: TRBD2; j_call: TRBJ2-1; cdr3_length: 14; cdr3_nt: TGTGCCAGCAGCTCCGTACTAGCGGGGGAGGAGCAGTTCTTC; cdr3_aa: CASSSVLAGEEQFF
v_call: TRBV27; clone_size: .; d_call: .; j_call: TRBJ1-2; cdr3_length: 15; cdr3_nt: TGTGCCAGCAGTTTATCGATAGGGGTGGGCTATGGCTACACCTTC; cdr3_aa: CASSLSIGVGYGYTF
v_call: TRBV19; clone_size: once; d_call: TRBD1; j_call: TRBJ1-6; cdr3_length: 20; cdr3_nt: TGTGCCAGTTCACGGTCGAAGGGGACAGGGGGTAGCTCCTATAATTCACCCCTCCACTTT; cdr3_aa: CASSRSKGTGGSSYNSPLHF
v_call: TRBV15; clone_size: .; d_call: .; j_call: TRBJ2-1; cdr3_length: 14; cdr3_nt: TGTGCCACCAGCAGAGAAGCAACCCACAATGAGCAGTTCTTC; cdr3_aa: CATSREATHNEQFF
v_call: TRBV4-1; clone_size: .; d_call: .; j_call: TRBJ2-7; cdr3_length: 16; cdr3_nt: TGCGCCAGCAGCCAAGAGATGGGGGCCTTTATCTACGAGCAGTACTTC; cdr3_aa: CASSQEMGAFIYEQYF
v_call: TRBV19; clone_size: .; d_call: .; j_call: TRBJ2-3; cdr3_length: 12; cdr3_nt: TGTGCCAGTAGTCCCAGAACAGATACGCAGTATTTT; cdr3_aa: CASSPRTDTQYF
v_call: TRBV5-4; clone_size: .; d_call: TRBD2; j_call: TRBJ2-5; cdr3_length: 12; cdr3_nt: TGTGCCAGCAGCTTGGATTTTAGCGGGAGTTACTTC; cdr3_aa: CASSLDFSGSYF
v_call: TRBV19; clone_size: .; d_call: .; j_call: TRBJ1-1; cdr3_length: 10; cdr3_nt: TGTGCCACTCGGGATGCTGAAGCTTTCTTT; cdr3_aa: CATRDAEAFF
v_call: TRBV19; clone_size: .; d_call: TRBD2; j_call: TRBJ2-2; cdr3_length: 15; cdr3_nt: TGTGCCAGTAGTATAAAGGGACTAATCGGCGGGGAGCTGTTTTTT; cdr3_aa: CASSIKGLIGGELFF
v_call: TRBV28; clone_size: few; d_call: TRBD1; j_call: TRBJ1-1; cdr3_length: 15; cdr3_nt: TGTGCCTCCCCGGGACAGGGATTATTGAACACTGAAGCTTTCTTT; cdr3_aa: CASPGQGLLNTEAFF
v_call: TRBV15; clone_size: .; d_call: TRBD1; j_call: TRBJ2-2; cdr3_length: 15; cdr3_nt: TGTGCCACCAGCAGATTATCAGGGGGCGCCGGGGAGCTGTTTTTT; cdr3_aa: CATSRLSGGAGELFF
v_call: TRBV5-4; clone_size: .; d_call: TRBD1; j_call: TRBJ2-2; cdr3_length: 16; cdr3_nt: TGTGCCAGCAGCTCGGGACAGGGTTTCGACACCGGGGAGCTGTTTTTT; cdr3_aa: CASSSGQGFDTGELFF
v_call: TRBV18; clone_size: .; d_call: .; j_call: TRBJ1-3; cdr3_length: 15; cdr3_nt: TGTGCCAGCTCGTATTACGGGAGCTCTGGAAACACCATATATTTT; cdr3_aa: CASSYYGSSGNTIYF
v_call: TRBV7-9; clone_size: .; d_call: TRBD1; j_call: TRBJ2-7; cdr3_length: 14; cdr3_nt: TGTTCCAGCAGCTTCCCTGACAGGGGGTACGAGCAGTACTTC; cdr3_aa: CSSSFPDRGYEQYF
v_call: TRBV2; clone_size: .; d_call: .; j_call: TRBJ2-7; cdr3_length: 15; cdr3_nt: TGTGCCAGCAGTGAAAGAAGGGACAACTCCTACGAGCAGTACTTC; cdr3_aa: CASSERRDNSYEQYF